The clone carrying this T cell receptor (beta chain) was observed once. The antigen is unknown. The same CDR3 arises from other DNA sequences in this sample as well. Over several immunoSEQ plates, each subset's genomic DNA was distributed in even portions. Each sorted subset replicate got 200 ng genomic DNA, tens of thousands of genomes. Libraries were prepared by immunoSEQ multiplex PCR; TCRdb keeps only in-frame clonotypes and omits some of them. The data contain 950,000 to 1,200,000 clones, about 72% of them seen just once; the ten biggest clones take up 0.89%. This sample is drawn from a study of shared clonotypes between healthy human individuals. Study-level information: The people who gave samples were a couple of women and a few men aged 18 to 49.

This CDR3 has 13 amino acids. After removal of 7 bases from V and 8 bases from J, the junction contained 6 bases not matched to a gene. Germline CDR1 ENHRY, CDR2 SYGVKD. Notes on the study in general: Sampling included only blood; tissue repertoires likely differ.

The sequence was obtained from a man between 18 and 35 years old in good health. Some clones in this sample may be carry-over from other donors' samples. The sequenced sample was memory CD4+ T cells from PBMCs. Regarding subset: CD45RA-negative fraction. The rearrangement links TRBV10-3 to TRBJ1-2; 11 nucleotides line up with TRBD1. The chain's CDR3 is CAINGQGAGGYTF. CDR3 coding DNA: TGTGCCATCAATGGACAGGGGGCGGGAGGCTACACCTTC.